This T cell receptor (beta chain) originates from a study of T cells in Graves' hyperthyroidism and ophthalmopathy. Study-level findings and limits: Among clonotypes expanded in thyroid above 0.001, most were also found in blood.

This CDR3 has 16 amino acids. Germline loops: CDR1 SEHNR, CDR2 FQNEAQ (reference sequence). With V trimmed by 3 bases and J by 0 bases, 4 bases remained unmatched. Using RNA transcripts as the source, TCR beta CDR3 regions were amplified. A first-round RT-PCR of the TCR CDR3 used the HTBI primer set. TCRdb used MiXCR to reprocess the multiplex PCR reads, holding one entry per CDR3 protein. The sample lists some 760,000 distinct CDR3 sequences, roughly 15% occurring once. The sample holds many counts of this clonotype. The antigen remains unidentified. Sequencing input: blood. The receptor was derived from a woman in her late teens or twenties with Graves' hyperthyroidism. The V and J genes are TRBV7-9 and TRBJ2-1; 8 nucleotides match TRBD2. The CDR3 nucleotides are TGTGCCAGCAGCTTTCGGCGGGAGGTCTCCTACAATGAGCAGTTCTTC. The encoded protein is CASSFRREVSYNEQFF. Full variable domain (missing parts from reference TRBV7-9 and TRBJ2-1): DTGVSQNPRHKITKRGQNVTFRCDPISEHNRLYWYRQTLGQGPEFLTYFQNEAQLEKSRLLSDRFSAERPKGSFSTLEIQRTEQGDSAMYLCASSFRREVSYNEQFFGPGTRLTVL.